The clone carrying this T cell receptor beta chain came up many times. Its matching antigen is unknown. This sample was taken from a study of early T cells in non-severe SARS-CoV-2 infection. Study summary: Whole-blood bulk RNA, unsorted, was sequenced, and chains were unpaired.

As part of library construction, unique molecular identifiers were attached to individual cDNA molecules. TCRdb reprocessed the 5' RACE reads with MiXCR, giving one entry per CDR3 protein. In the table there are over 50,000 distinct CDR3 sequences, over 10% of which are singletons. CDR3 length: 15 residues. Trimming removed 5 bases from V and 10 bases from J; junction bases left unmatched: 8. CDR1 and CDR2 from the germline V gene are SGHVS and FNYEAQ. The study's findings and limits: A preference for anti-spike CD8 responses marked VDJdb matching, which missed private and CD4 specificities.

This receptor was identified in an adult who was a healthcare worker with PCR-confirmed SARS-CoV-2 infection or an uninfected control (not recorded which). Sequencing input: whole blood. This chain uses TRBV7-6 with TRBJ2-1; 13 positions match TRBD2. DNA of the CDR3: TGTGCCAGCAGCGCCACTAGCGGGGGGGCCTGGGAGCAGTTCTTC. As protein: CASSATSGGAWEQFF.